Presented here are 15 T cell receptor beta chains from one specimen sequenced in a study of T cell changes during pregnancy in multiple sclerosis. Produced via immunoSEQ multiplex PCR; TCRdb's table is partial and in-frame only. The data hold approximately 59,000 clones, with roughly 95% observed a single time. The sequenced sample was CD4+ T cells from peripheral blood mononuclear cells, obtained before pregnancy. The receptors here all came from a female donor with multiple sclerosis, enrolled in a pregnancy study.

The J gene is TRBJ1-3, the V gene TRBV19; TRBD1 agrees at 7 bases. Trimming took 8 bases from V and 2 from J; bases not matched to a gene: 9. The CDR3 has 15 amino acids. The germline V gene has CDR1 LNHDA and CDR2 SQIVND (reference sequence). The CDR3 loop is CASSTGFTAGNTIYF. Written as DNA, the CDR3 is TGTGCCAGTTCGACAGGGTTCACAGCTGGAAACACCATATATTTT. The complete variable domain, with remaining parts taken from reference TRBV19 and TRBJ1-3, reads DGGITQSPKYLFRKEGQNVTLSCEQNLNHDAMYWYRQDPGQGLRLIYYSQIVNDFQKGDIAEGYSVSREKKESFPLTVTSAQKNPTAFYLCASSTGFTAGNTIYFGEGSWLTVV.

The count of this clone is one. The chain joins TRBV23-1 to TRBJ2-5; TRBD2 might be the D (6 bases). TRBV23-1 is classed as an ORF, of uncertain function. The length of the CDR3 is 19 residues. Trimming removed 3 bases at V and 5 bases at J, with 28 bases between. Here the CDR3 reads CASSHFFRDCLQVRETQYF. CDR3 sequence (DNA): TGCGCCAGCAGTCATTTCTTCCGGGACTGTCTTCAAGTTCGGGAGACCCAGTACTTC.

This clone appeared once. The V gene is TRBV28, the J gene TRBJ1-2; 7 nucleotides agree with TRBD1. Germline CDR1 reads MDHEN; CDR2 reads SYDVKM. The CDR3 is made up of 16 amino acids. J lost 5 bases, V lost 5 bases, and 14 bases had no gene match. CDR3 sequence: CASSPTRQGIGYGYTF. CDR3 nucleotide sequence: TGTGCCAGCAGTCCGACACGACAGGGAATAGGGTATGGCTACACCTTC.

This clone was found once. The chain employs TRBV7-9 and TRBJ2-1; TRBD1 agrees at 11 bases. Germline values: CDR1 SEHNR, CDR2 FQNEAQ (reference sequence). The CDR3 is made up of 16 amino acids. Trimming took 1 base from V and 1 from J; bases not matched to a gene: 0. CDR3 sequence (DNA): TGTGCCAGCAGCTTAGGGGACAGGGGGTCCTACAATGAGCAGTTCTTC. Translating it yields CASSLGDRGSYNEQFF.

This chain links TRBV7-9 with TRBJ2-3, with 9 bases aligning to TRBD2. Germline loops: CDR1 SEHNR, CDR2 FQNEAQ (reference sequence). This CDR3 is 16 amino acids long. V dropped 4 bases and J dropped 2; count of bases not matched to a gene: 7. The CDR3 nucleotides are TGTGCCAGCAGCTCCGCGAGACTAGCGGTCACAGATACGCAGTATTTT. Translated: CASSSARLAVTDTQYF. Full variable domain (outside the CDR3, taken from reference TRBV7-9 and TRBJ2-3): DTGVSQNPRHKITKRGQNVTFRCDPISEHNRLYWYRQTLGQGPEFLTYFQNEAQLEKSRLLSDRFSAERPKGSFSTLEIQRTEQGDSAMYLCASSSARLAVTDTQYFGPGTRLTVL.

The V call is TRBV29-1, the J call TRBJ1-2; TRBD1 matches at 10 bases. The CDR3 has 15 amino acids. In germline, CDR1 is SQVTM, CDR2 ANQGSEA. Losses at the gene ends were 5 bases for V and 0 bases for J; bases not matched to a gene: 6. The CDR3 coding sequence is TGCAGCGTTCATGGGACAGGGGCGACTAACTATGGCTACACCTTC. Translation: CSVHGTGATNYGYTF.

The chain carries TRBV19 and TRBJ2-3, with 10 nucleotides matching TRBD1. Unmatched junction bases numbered 3, after V lost 8 bases and J lost 4 bases. Germline-derived CDR1 and CDR2 are LNHDA and SQIVND (reference sequence). There are 13 residues in the CDR3. The CDR3 reads CASSGTGADTQYF. In DNA, the CDR3 is TGTGCCAGTTCCGGGACAGGGGCAGATACGCAGTATTTT.

The CDR3 bases are TGTGCCTCCTCGGCCGGCGGGTCCGAAGAAGCTTTCTTT. Protein sequence: CASSAGGSEEAFF. The gene calls are TRBV10-3 and TRBJ1-1; no firm D call. CDR3 length: 13 residues. The V end lost 11 bases, the J end lost 8 bases, and 21 bases lay between the germline ends. Germline values: CDR1 ENHRY, CDR2 SYGVKD.

The chain uses TRBV2 and TRBJ2-2, with a weak D call TRBD2 (5 bases). There are 15 residues in the CDR3. V gave up 4 bases and J gave up 1 base, with 10 bases separating them. From germline, CDR1 is SNHLY and CDR2 FYNNEI. The CDR3 DNA sequence: TGTGCCAGCAGTGTCGAGGGATTGAACACCGGGGAGCTGTTTTTT. It codes for CASSVEGLNTGELFF.

This chain links TRBV11-2 with TRBJ2-2, with 7 bases fitting TRBD1. Unmatched junction bases numbered 10, after V lost 6 bases and J lost 0 bases. The germline CDR1 and CDR2 sequences are SGHAT and FQNNGV. The CDR3 contains 17 residues. CDR3: CASSYPGQWPNTGELFF. The CDR3 DNA reads as TGTGCCAGCAGTTACCCGGGACAGTGGCCGAACACCGGGGAGCTGTTTTTT.

The chain joins TRBV18 to TRBJ2-1, with 7 bases aligning to TRBD1. CDR1 is KGHSH and CDR2 is LQKENI in the germline V gene. The CDR3 is 16 amino acids. Unmatched junction bases numbered 2, after V lost 0 bases and J lost 0 bases. CDR3 DNA: TGTGCCAGCTCACCACCGAGACAGGGCTCCTACAATGAGCAGTTCTTC. It yields the protein CASSPPRQGSYNEQFF.

This chain connects TRBV7-2 to TRBJ1-3; D not resolved. Germline values: CDR1 SGHTA, CDR2 FQGNSA. Between the trimmed V and J ends, which lost 3 bases and 5 bases, there was a span of 2 bases. CDR3 length equals 11 residues. The CDR3: CASSFRNTIYF. As DNA, the CDR3 is TGTGCCAGCAGCTTCAGAAACACCATATATTTT. The entire variable domain, with the rest obtained from reference TRBV7-2 and TRBJ1-3, is as follows: GAGVSQSPSNKVTEKGKDVELRCDPISGHTALYWYRQSLGQGLEFLIYFQGNSAPDKSGLPSDRFSAERTGGSVSTLTIQRTQQEDSAVYLCASSFRNTIYFGEGSWLTVV.

The gene calls are TRBV18 and TRBJ2-1; the D gene is possibly TRBD1 (6 bases). The CDR3 loop spans 15 amino acids. The germline V gene has CDR1 KGHSH and CDR2 LQKENI. The ends were cut back, 3 bases at V and 3 bases at J, with 12 bases in the middle. The CDR3 sequence: CASSPGGSGYNEQFF. In nucleotides, the CDR3 is TGTGCCAGCTCACCTGGGGGCTCGGGCTACAATGAGCAGTTCTTC.

This chain links TRBV7-2 with TRBJ2-7; TRBD1 matches at 11 bases. V dropped 5 bases and J dropped 4; count of bases not matched to a gene: 4. The CDR3 loop spans 14 amino acids. Germline V gives CDR1 SGHTA, CDR2 FQGNSA. As DNA, the CDR3 is TGTGCCAGCAGCAAGGACAGGGGGCCGTACGAGCAGTACTTC. Amino acid sequence: CASSKDRGPYEQYF. Supplemented by reference TRBV7-2 and TRBJ2-7, the full variable domain reads GAGVSQSPSNKVTEKGKDVELRCDPISGHTALYWYRQSLGQGLEFLIYFQGNSAPDKSGLPSDRFSAERTGGSVSTLTIQRTQQEDSAVYLCASSKDRGPYEQYFGPGTRLTVT.

The rearrangement uses TRBV6-5 and TRBJ1-2; TRBD1 matches 8 bases. From germline, CDR1 is MNHEY and CDR2 SVGAGI. This CDR3 region has 12 residues. Trimming cost V 2 bases and J 10 bases; bases outside gene matches: 3. In nucleotides, the CDR3 is TGTGCCAGCAGTTACGGACAGGGTGCCTACACCTTC. Protein: CASSYGQGAYTF.